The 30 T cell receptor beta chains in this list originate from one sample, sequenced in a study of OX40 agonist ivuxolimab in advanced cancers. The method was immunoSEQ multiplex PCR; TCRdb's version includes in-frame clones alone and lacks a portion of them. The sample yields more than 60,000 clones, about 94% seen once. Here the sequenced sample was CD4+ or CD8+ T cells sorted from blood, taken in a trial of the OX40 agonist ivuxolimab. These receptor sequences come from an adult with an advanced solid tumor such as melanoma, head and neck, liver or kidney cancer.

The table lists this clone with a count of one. The CDR3 coding sequence is TGTGCCAGTAGTATAGTACTGGGGCAGGGAGGATTTCAGCCCCAGCATTTT. Translated, it gives CASSIVLGQGGFQPQHF. The V gene is TRBV19, the J gene TRBJ1-5, with D maybe TRBD1 (5 bases). Germline assignment: CDR1 LNHDA and CDR2 SQIVND (reference sequence). The V gene lost 1 base and the J gene lost 6 bases, with 19 bases spanning the gap. This CDR3 comprises 17 residues.

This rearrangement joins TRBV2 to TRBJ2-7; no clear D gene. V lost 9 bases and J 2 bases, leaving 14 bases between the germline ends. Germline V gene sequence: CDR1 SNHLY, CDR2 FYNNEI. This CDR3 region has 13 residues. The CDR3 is CASRPLYTYEQYF. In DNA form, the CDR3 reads TGTGCCAGTAGGCCTTTGTACACCTACGAGCAGTACTTC.

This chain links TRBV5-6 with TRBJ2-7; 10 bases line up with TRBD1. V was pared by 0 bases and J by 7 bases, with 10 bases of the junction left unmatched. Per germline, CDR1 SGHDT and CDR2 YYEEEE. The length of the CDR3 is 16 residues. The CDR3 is CASSLEWDRGSEEQYF. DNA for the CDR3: TGTGCCAGCAGCTTGGAGTGGGACAGGGGATCTGAGGAGCAGTACTTC.

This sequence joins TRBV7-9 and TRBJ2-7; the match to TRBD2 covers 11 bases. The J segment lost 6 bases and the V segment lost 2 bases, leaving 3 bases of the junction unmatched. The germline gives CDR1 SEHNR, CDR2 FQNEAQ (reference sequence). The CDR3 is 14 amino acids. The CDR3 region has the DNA TGTGCCAGCAGCTTAAGGCTAGCGGGAGGCGAGCAGTACTTC. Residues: CASSLRLAGGEQYF.

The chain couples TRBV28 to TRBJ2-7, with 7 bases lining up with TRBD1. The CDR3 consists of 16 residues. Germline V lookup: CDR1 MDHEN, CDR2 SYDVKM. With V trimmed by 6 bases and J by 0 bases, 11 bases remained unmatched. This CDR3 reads CASSLDRKLPSYEQYF. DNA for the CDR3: TGTGCCAGCAGCCTGGACAGGAAACTCCCCTCCTACGAGCAGTACTTC.

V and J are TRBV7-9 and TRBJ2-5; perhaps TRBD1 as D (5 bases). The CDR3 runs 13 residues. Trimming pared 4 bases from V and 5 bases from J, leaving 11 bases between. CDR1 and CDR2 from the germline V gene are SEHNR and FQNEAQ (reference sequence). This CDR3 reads CASSSQTDETQYF. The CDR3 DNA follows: TGTGCCAGCAGCTCCCAGACAGATGAGACCCAGTACTTC.

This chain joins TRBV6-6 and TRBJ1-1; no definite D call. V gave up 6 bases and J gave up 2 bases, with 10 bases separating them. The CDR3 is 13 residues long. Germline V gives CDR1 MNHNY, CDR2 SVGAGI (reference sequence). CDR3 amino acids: CASRFLVNTEAFF. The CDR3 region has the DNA TGTGCCAGCAGGTTTTTGGTTAACACTGAAGCTTTCTTT.

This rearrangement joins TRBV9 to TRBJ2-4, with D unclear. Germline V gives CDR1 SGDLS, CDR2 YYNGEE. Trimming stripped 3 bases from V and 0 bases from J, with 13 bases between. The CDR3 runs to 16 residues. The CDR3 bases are TGTGCCAGCAGCGGAGGACGGTCCCTAGCCAAAAACATTCAGTACTTC. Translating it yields CASSGGRSLAKNIQYF.

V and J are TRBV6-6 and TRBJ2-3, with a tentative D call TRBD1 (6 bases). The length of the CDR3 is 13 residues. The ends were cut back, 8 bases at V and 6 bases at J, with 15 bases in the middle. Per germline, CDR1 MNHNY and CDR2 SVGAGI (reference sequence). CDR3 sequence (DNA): TGTGCCAGCGGGGCCTTGAGGGGGGATACGCAGTATTTT. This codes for CASGALRGDTQYF.

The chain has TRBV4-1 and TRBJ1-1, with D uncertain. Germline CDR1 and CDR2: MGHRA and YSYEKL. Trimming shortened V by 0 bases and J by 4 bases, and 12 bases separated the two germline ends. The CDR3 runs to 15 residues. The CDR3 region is CASSQDVSFGTEAFF. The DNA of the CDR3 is TGCGCCAGCAGCCAAGATGTCTCCTTCGGCACTGAAGCTTTCTTT.

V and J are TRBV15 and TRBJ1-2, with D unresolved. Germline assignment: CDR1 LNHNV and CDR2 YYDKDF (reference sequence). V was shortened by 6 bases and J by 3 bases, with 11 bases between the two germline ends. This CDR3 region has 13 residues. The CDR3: CATRDVIDYGYTF. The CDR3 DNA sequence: TGTGCCACCAGAGATGTTATCGACTATGGCTACACCTTC.

The CDR3 here is CAWTYIAGADTQYF. The CDR3 DNA follows: TGTGCCTGGACGTATATAGCGGGAGCGGATACGCAGTATTTT. J is TRBJ2-3 and V is TRBV30, with 9 nucleotides matching TRBD2. V lost 4 bases, J lost 6 bases, and 8 bases stayed unmatched. The CDR3 runs 14 residues. Looked up from germline, CDR1 is GTSNPN and CDR2 is SVGIG (reference sequence).

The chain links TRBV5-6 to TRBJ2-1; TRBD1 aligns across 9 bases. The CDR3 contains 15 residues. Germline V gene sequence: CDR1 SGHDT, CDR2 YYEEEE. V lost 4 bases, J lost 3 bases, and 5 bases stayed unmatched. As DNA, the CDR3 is TGTGCCAGCAGCCCACGACAGGGGGGCTACAATGAGCAGTTCTTC. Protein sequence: CASSPRQGGYNEQFF.

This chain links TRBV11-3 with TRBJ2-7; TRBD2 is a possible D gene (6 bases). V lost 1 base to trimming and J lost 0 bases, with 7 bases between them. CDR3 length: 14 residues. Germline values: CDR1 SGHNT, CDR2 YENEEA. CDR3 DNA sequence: TGTGCCAGCAGCTTAGCGGAGGGCTCCTACGAGCAGTACTTC. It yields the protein CASSLAEGSYEQYF.

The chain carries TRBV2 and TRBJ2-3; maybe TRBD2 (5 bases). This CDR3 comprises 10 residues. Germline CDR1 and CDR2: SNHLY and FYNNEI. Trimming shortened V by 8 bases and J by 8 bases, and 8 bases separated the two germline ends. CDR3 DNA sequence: TGTGCCAGCCGGGGAGTTACGCAGTATTTT. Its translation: CASRGVTQYF. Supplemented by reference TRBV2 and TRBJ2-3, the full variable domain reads EPEVTQTPSHQVTQMGQEVILRCVPISNHLYFYWYRQILGQKVEFLVSFYNNEISEKSEIFDDQFSVERPDGSNFTLKIRSTKLEDSAMYFCASRGVTQYFGPGTRLTVL.

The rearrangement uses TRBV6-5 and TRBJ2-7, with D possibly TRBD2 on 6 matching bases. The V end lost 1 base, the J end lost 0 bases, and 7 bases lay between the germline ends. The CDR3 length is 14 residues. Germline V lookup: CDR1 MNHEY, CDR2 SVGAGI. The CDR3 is CASSYYGSSYEQYF. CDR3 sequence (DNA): TGTGCCAGCAGTTACTACGGGAGCTCCTACGAGCAGTACTTC.

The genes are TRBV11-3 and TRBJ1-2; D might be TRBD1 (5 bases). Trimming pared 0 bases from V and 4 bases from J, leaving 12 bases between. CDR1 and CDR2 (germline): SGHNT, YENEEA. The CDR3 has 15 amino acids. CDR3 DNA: TGTGCCAGCAGCTTAGATAAGGGGACTAGCTATGGCTACACCTTC. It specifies CASSLDKGTSYGYTF.

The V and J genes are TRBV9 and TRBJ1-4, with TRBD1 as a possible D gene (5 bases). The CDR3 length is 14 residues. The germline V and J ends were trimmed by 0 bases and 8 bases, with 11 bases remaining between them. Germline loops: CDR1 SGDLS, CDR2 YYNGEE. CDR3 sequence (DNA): TGTGCCAGCAGCGTAGGCGGGGGAGACGAAAAACTGTTTTTT. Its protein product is CASSVGGGDEKLFF.

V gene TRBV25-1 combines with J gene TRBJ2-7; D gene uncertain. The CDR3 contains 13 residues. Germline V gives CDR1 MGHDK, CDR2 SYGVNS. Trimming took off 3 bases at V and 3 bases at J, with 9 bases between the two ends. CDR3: CASSESGIYEQYF. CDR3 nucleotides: TGTGCCAGCAGTGAGTCCGGAATCTACGAGCAGTACTTC.

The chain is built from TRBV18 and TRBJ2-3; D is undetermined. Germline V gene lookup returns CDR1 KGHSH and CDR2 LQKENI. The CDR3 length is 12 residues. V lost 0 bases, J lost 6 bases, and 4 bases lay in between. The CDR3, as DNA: TGTGCCAGCTCACCACCGGCCGATACGCAGTATTTT. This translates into CASSPPADTQYF.

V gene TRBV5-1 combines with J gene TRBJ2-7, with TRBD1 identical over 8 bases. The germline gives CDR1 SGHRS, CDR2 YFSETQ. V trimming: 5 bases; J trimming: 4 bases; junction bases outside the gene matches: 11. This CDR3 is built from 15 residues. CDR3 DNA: TGCGCCAGCAGTTTTGAAGGACAGGGATGGTACGAGCAGTACTTC. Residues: CASSFEGQGWYEQYF.

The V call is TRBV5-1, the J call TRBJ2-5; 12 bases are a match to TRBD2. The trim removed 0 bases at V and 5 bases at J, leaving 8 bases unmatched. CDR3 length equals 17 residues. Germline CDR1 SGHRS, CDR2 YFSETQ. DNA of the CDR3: TGCGCCAGCAGCTTGGAAACCGGACTAGCGGGATGGGAGACCCAGTACTTC. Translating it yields CASSLETGLAGWETQYF.

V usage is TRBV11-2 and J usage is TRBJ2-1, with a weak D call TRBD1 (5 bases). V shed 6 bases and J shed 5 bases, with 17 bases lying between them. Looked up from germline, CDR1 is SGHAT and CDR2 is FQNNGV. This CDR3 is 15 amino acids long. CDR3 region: CASRLTMGPNNEQFF. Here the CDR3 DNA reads TGTGCCAGCAGACTCACGATGGGGCCTAACAATGAGCAGTTCTTC.

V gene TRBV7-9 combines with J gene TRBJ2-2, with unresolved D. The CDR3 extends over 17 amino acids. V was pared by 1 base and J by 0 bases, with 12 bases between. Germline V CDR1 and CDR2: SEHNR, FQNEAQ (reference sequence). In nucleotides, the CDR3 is TGTGCCAGCAGCTTAGAGGACCACAAAGCGAACACCGGGGAGCTGTTTTTT. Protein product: CASSLEDHKANTGELFF.

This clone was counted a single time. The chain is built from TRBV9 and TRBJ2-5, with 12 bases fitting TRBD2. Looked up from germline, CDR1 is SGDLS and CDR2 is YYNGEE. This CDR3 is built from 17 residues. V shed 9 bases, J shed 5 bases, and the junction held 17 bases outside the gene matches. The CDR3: CATRLGLAGLRRETQYF. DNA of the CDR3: TGTGCCACTCGCTTGGGACTAGCGGGCCTGCGGCGGGAGACCCAGTACTTC. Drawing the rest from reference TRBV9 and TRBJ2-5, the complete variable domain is DSGVTQTPKHLITATGQRVTLRCSPRSGDLSVYWYQQSLDQGLQFLIQYYNGEERAKGNILERFSAQQFPDLHSELNLSSLELGDSALYFCATRLGLAGLRRETQYFGPGTRLLVL.

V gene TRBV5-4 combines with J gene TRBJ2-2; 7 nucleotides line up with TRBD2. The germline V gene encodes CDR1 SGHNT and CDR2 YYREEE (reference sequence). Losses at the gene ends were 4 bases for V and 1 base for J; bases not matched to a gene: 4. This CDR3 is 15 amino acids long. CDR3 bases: TGTGCCAGCAGCCTCCCGGGGGGGAACACCGGGGAGCTGTTTTTT. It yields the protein CASSLPGGNTGELFF.

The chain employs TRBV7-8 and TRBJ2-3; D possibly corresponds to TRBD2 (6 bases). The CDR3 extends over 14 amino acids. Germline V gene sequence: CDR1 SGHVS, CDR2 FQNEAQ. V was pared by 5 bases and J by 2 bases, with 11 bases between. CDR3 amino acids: CASSAKGLTDTQYF. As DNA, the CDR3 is TGTGCCAGCAGCGCTAAGGGACTCACAGATACGCAGTATTTT. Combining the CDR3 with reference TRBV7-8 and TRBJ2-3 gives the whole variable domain GAGVSQSPRYKVAKRGQDVALRCDPISGHVSLFWYQQALGQGPEFLTYFQNEAQLDKSGLPSDRFFAERPEGSVSTLKIQRTQQEDSAVYLCASSAKGLTDTQYFGPGTRLTVL.

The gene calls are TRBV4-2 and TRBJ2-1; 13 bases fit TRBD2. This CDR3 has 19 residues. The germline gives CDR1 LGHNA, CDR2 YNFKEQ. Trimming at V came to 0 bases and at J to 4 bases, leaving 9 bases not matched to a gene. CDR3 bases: TGTGCCAGCAGCCAAGAACAACTAGCGGGAGGGCCGGGATACAATGAGCAGTTCTTC. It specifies CASSQEQLAGGPGYNEQFF.

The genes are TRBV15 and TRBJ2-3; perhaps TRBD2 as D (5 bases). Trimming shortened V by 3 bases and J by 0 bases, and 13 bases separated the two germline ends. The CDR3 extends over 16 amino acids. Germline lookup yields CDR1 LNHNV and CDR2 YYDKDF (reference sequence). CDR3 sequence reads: CATSRTTRFSTDTQYF. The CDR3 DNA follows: TGTGCCACCAGCAGGACTACCCGTTTTAGCACAGATACGCAGTATTTT.

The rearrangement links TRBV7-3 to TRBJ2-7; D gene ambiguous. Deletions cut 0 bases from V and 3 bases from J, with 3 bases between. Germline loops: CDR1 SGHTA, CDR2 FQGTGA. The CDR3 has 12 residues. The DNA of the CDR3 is TGTGCCAGCAGCTTAACAGGCTACGAGCAGTACTTC. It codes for CASSLTGYEQYF.